What follows are 28 T cell receptor beta chains derived from one specimen sequenced in a study of control samples from healthy donors and cancer patients. This table comes from immunoSEQ multiplex PCR, and its TCRdb copy is limited to in-frame clones, with some not included. This sample has some 150,000 clones; more than 85% occur once, and the top ten carry roughly 3.1%. The sequenced sample consisted of blood. These receptors originate from a man aged 25-45 years in good health.

The chain recombines TRBV6-6 with TRBJ2-1; 10 nucleotides align to TRBD1. This CDR3 comprises 15 residues. V lost 4 bases to trimming and J lost 6 bases; unmatched junction nucleotides: 6. Germline V lookup: CDR1 MNHNY, CDR2 SVGAGI (reference sequence). The CDR3 region is CASSSPGQGSNEQFF. The CDR3 DNA is TGTGCCAGCAGTTCGCCGGGACAGGGGAGCAATGAGCAGTTCTTC.

The CDR3 reads CASSLLTGGRTGELFF. CDR3 nucleotide sequence: TGTGCCAGCAGCTTGCTTACGGGGGGGCGAACCGGGGAGCTGTTTTTT. The chain uses TRBV5-4 and TRBJ2-2; 8 bases match TRBD2. The length of the CDR3 is 16 residues. V was clipped by 1 base and J by 5 bases; unmatched bases: 7. CDR1 and CDR2 from the germline V gene are SGHNT and YYREEE (reference sequence).

This clone has just a few counts. This chain links TRBV2 with TRBJ2-7; unclear D gene. CDR3 length: 11 amino acids. Trimming took 4 bases from V and 4 from J, leaving 5 bases between them. CDR1 SNHLY and CDR2 FYNNEI come from the germline V gene. CDR3 protein: CASSVLYEQYF. In DNA form, the CDR3 reads TGTGCCAGCAGTGTCCTTTACGAGCAGTACTTC. Using reference TRBV2 and TRBJ2-7 for the parts outside the CDR3, the full variable domain is EPEVTQTPSHQVTQMGQEVILRCVPISNHLYFYWYRQILGQKVEFLVSFYNNEISEKSEIFDDQFSVERPDGSNFTLKIRSTKLEDSAMYFCASSVLYEQYFGPGTRLTVT.

The V gene is TRBV30, the J gene TRBJ2-7, with D perhaps matching TRBD1 (5 bases). CDR1 GTSNPN and CDR2 SVGIG come from the germline V gene (reference sequence). Trimming pared 7 bases from V and 1 base from J, leaving 14 bases between. This CDR3 spans 13 amino acids. The chain's CDR3 is CASTWGDSYEQYF. DNA of the CDR3: TGTGCCTCCACGTGGGGCGATTCCTACGAGCAGTACTTC.

The chain carries TRBV6-5 and TRBJ2-7, with D perhaps TRBD1 (6 bases). The germline V gene encodes CDR1 MNHEY and CDR2 SVGAGI. This CDR3 is 12 amino acids long. The CDR3 DNA reads TGTGCAACAGGGCGGGCGATTCGCGAGCAGTACTTC. Its translation: CATGRAIREQYF.

The chain uses TRBV24-1 and TRBJ2-2; tentative D call: TRBD2 (5 bases). The V end was cut by 6 bases, the J end by 5 bases, with 15 bases between. The V gene's germline CDR1 is KGHDR and CDR2 SFDVKD. CDR3 size: 15 residues. The CDR3 bases are TGTGCCACCAGTCCTCCCGGGGATGGGACCGGGGAGCTGTTTTTT. Translation: CATSPPGDGTGELFF.

A word on this clone: This sample also contains other DNA sequences that code for the same CDR3. The V gene is TRBV5-4, the J gene TRBJ2-1, with 9 positions matching TRBD1. V trimming: 4 bases; J trimming: 2 bases; junction bases outside the gene matches: 4. There are 15 residues in the CDR3. The germline V gene encodes CDR1 SGHNT and CDR2 YYREEE (reference sequence). CDR3 bases: TGTGCCAGCAGCCCGGACAGGGGTCCCTACAATGAGCAGTTCTTC. Translating it yields CASSPDRGPYNEQFF.

The rearrangement links TRBV28 to TRBJ2-7; D perhaps matches TRBD1 (5 bases). Germline values: CDR1 MDHEN, CDR2 SYDVKM. V dropped 5 bases and J dropped 4 bases, with 18 bases sitting between them. CDR3 length: 15 residues. CDR3 in DNA: TGTGCCAGCAGTATTCATCAGGGTAGTCAGTACGAGCAGTACTTC. Translating gives CASSIHQGSQYEQYF.

V and J are TRBV5-6 and TRBJ1-5, with TRBD1 identical over 8 bases. The V gene end was trimmed by 2 bases and the J gene end by 2 bases; junction bases not matched to a gene: 6. Germline V gene lookup returns CDR1 SGHDT and CDR2 YYEEEE. CDR3 length: 16 residues. As DNA, the CDR3 is TGTGCCAGCAGCTTATCGACAGGGGTGGGCAATCAGCCCCAGCATTTT. It codes for CASSLSTGVGNQPQHF.

The chain carries TRBV11-3 and TRBJ1-1, with D perhaps TRBD1 (6 bases). Germline V gene data show CDR1 as SGHNT and CDR2 as YENEEA. The CDR3 runs 17 residues. Trimming took off 1 base at V and 1 base at J, with 16 bases between the two ends. The chain's CDR3 is CASSLVVSGVANTEAFF. The CDR3 nucleotides are TGTGCCAGCAGCTTAGTAGTATCAGGGGTTGCGAACACTGAAGCTTTCTTT.

In nucleotides, the CDR3 is TGTGCCAGCAGTGTAGGCCCCGGCACTGAAGCTTTCTTT. Its translation is CASSVGPGTEAFF. V gene TRBV6-4 combines with J gene TRBJ1-1; D remains ambiguous. The CDR3 consists of 13 residues. The germline gives CDR1 MRHNA, CDR2 SNTAGT. V was pared by 4 bases and J by 4 bases, with 10 bases between.

The chain links TRBV6-5 to TRBJ2-7, with D perhaps matching TRBD1 or TRBD2 (6 bases each). There are 14 residues in the CDR3. CDR1 is MNHEY, CDR2 SVGAGI, per germline. The V end was cut by 11 bases, the J end by 0 bases, with 17 bases between. CDR3 in amino acids: CAARGTLLSYEQYF. CDR3 coding DNA: TGTGCCGCGAGGGGGACTCTTCTCTCCTACGAGCAGTACTTC.

This chain uses TRBV2 with TRBJ1-3; TRBD1 matches 12 bases. Trimming removed 5 bases from V and 4 bases from J; junction bases left unmatched: 3. The CDR3 is 15 amino acids. In germline, CDR1 is SNHLY, CDR2 FYNNEI. DNA for the CDR3: TGTGCCAGCAGTTGGGACAGGGGGCAGGGAAACACCATATATTTT. The encoded protein is CASSWDRGQGNTIYF.

The chain uses TRBV9 and TRBJ2-3, with 10 bases identical to TRBD1. Germline V lookup: CDR1 SGDLS, CDR2 YYNGEE. The CDR3 covers 15 residues. V was clipped by 3 bases and J by 2 bases; unmatched bases: 3. The CDR3 sequence is CASSAGTGVTDTQYF. CDR3 sequence (DNA): TGTGCCAGCAGCGCCGGGACAGGGGTCACAGATACGCAGTATTTT. The full variable domain, completed using reference TRBV9 and TRBJ2-3, is DSGVTQTPKHLITATGQRVTLRCSPRSGDLSVYWYQQSLDQGLQFLIQYYNGEERAKGNILERFSAQQFPDLHSELNLSSLELGDSALYFCASSAGTGVTDTQYFGPGTRLTVL.

This chain joins TRBV2 and TRBJ1-2, with D possibly being TRBD1 (5 bases). The V end was cut by 6 bases, the J end by 8 bases, with 13 bases between. The length of the CDR3 is 12 residues. Germline CDR1 reads SNHLY; CDR2 reads FYNNEI. DNA for the CDR3: TGTGCCAGCAGCCAGGGCGGTAACGGCTACACCTTC. Its protein is CASSQGGNGYTF.

The chain combines TRBV15 with TRBJ2-3, with D perhaps matching TRBD1 or TRBD2 (5 bases each). This CDR3 has 15 residues. V lost 0 bases and J lost 4, with 11 bases in between. Germline V gene sequence: CDR1 LNHNV, CDR2 YYDKDF (reference sequence). The CDR3 DNA is TGTGCCACCAGCAGAGAATTCCGGGACCCAGATACGCAGTATTTT. Protein sequence: CATSREFRDPDTQYF.

V gene TRBV27 combines with J gene TRBJ1-6; D not resolved. Germline CDR1 reads MNHEY; CDR2 reads SMNVEV (reference sequence). This CDR3 region has 14 residues. V lost 5 bases and J lost 0, with 5 bases in between. CDR3 sequence reads: CASSLSSYNSPLHF. CDR3 coding DNA: TGTGCCAGCAGTCTAAGCTCCTATAATTCACCCCTCCACTTT.

The chain combines TRBV6-5 with TRBJ1-2; 11 bases map to TRBD1. Per germline, CDR1 MNHEY and CDR2 SVGAGI. V was pared by 2 bases and J by 4 bases, with 6 bases of the junction left unmatched. The length of the CDR3 is 16 residues. The CDR3 loop reads CASSYARTGGSYGYTF. The CDR3, as DNA: TGTGCCAGCAGTTACGCCCGGACAGGGGGCAGCTATGGCTACACCTTC.

This chain connects TRBV6-6 to TRBJ2-6; 8 bases are shared with TRBD1. The germline V gene encodes CDR1 MNHNY and CDR2 SVGAGI (reference sequence). CDR3 length: 16 residues. J lost 2 bases, V lost 2 bases, and 2 bases had no gene match. Written as DNA, the CDR3 is TGTGCCAGCAGTTACCTACAGGGGGCTGGGGCCAACGTCCTGACTTTC. Amino acids: CASSYLQGAGANVLTF.

The chain uses TRBV10-1 and TRBJ1-1; 8 bases align to TRBD1. This CDR3 region has 15 residues. Per germline, CDR1 WNHNN and CDR2 SYGVQD (reference sequence). V trimming: 0 bases; J trimming: 3 bases; junction bases outside the gene matches: 3. In DNA, the CDR3 is TGCGCCAGCAGTGAGTCGACAGGGGTGGACACTGAAGCTTTCTTT. As protein: CASSESTGVDTEAFF.

The chain employs TRBV28 and TRBJ1-6; TRBD1 might be the D (6 bases). Germline CDR1 MDHEN, CDR2 SYDVKM. V gave up 4 bases and J gave up 0 bases, with 13 bases separating them. The CDR3 contains 17 residues. The CDR3 DNA reads as TGTGCCAGCAGTTCCGGACAGAAAAGCTCCTATAATTCACCCCTCCACTTT. This gives the protein CASSSGQKSSYNSPLHF.

V usage is TRBV6-5 and J usage is TRBJ1-1; D not certain. The germline V and J ends were trimmed by 5 bases and 3 bases, with 13 bases remaining between them. Germline CDR1 and CDR2: MNHEY and SVGAGI. This CDR3 region has 14 residues. CDR3 sequence reads: CASSLPGTHTEAFF. CDR3 nucleotides: TGTGCCAGCAGTCTACCGGGTACGCACACTGAAGCTTTCTTT.

The chain joins TRBV28 to TRBJ2-7, with D possibly being TRBD1 (5 bases). This CDR3 has 14 residues. Germline assignment: CDR1 MDHEN and CDR2 SYDVKM. V was clipped by 8 bases and J by 4 bases, with 18 bases between them. In nucleotides, the CDR3 is TGTGCCAGCGGAGACCGGACCCCAGGGTACGAGCAGTACTTC. This translates into CASGDRTPGYEQYF.

Turning to this clone: A read error may produce the germline difference seen at one junction end. The chain couples TRBV5-4 to TRBJ2-1; TRBD2 matches 10 bases. This CDR3 is built from 14 residues. Germline V gives CDR1 SGHNT, CDR2 YYREEE (reference sequence). The CDR3 reads CASSLTSGVQIRVF. The CDR3 DNA follows: TGTGCCAGCAGCTTGACTAGCGGGGTCCAAATAAGGGTCTTC.

The chain employs TRBV9 and TRBJ1-3; D unresolved. CDR3 size: 15 residues. From germline, CDR1 is SGDLS and CDR2 YYNGEE. V was clipped by 4 bases and J by 1 base, with 12 bases between them. In DNA, the CDR3 is TGTGCCAGCAGCCCCCGGGATTCGTCTGGAAACACCATATATTTT. This codes for CASSPRDSSGNTIYF.

V usage is TRBV28 and J usage is TRBJ1-4; unclear D gene. There are 12 residues in the CDR3. V lost 3 bases to trimming and J lost 8 bases, with 7 bases between them. Germline values: CDR1 MDHEN, CDR2 SYDVKM. CDR3 residues: CASSFLYEKLFF. In nucleotides, the CDR3 is TGTGCCAGCAGTTTCCTTTACGAAAAACTGTTTTTT.

The V call is TRBV19, the J call TRBJ2-2; tentatively, D is TRBD1 (7 bases). This CDR3 has 16 residues. Germline CDR1 LNHDA, CDR2 SQIVND (reference sequence). V was clipped by 6 bases and J by 5 bases, with 19 bases between them. CDR3 amino acids: CASRWRGQGSTGELFF. As DNA, the CDR3 is TGTGCCAGTAGGTGGAGGGGGCAGGGAAGTACCGGGGAGCTGTTTTTT.

V and J are TRBV6-4 and TRBJ1-6, with D tentatively TRBD1 (6 bases). V gave up 10 bases and J gave up 0 bases, with 25 bases separating them. The CDR3 totals 19 residues. Germline-derived CDR1 and CDR2 are MRHNA and SNTAGT. CDR3 amino acids: CAKTGPQFTYTSYNSPLHF. Written as DNA, the CDR3 is TGTGCCAAGACAGGCCCGCAGTTTACTTATACCTCCTATAATTCACCCCTCCACTTT.